These 29 T cell receptor beta chains share one sample of origin, sequenced in a study of T-cell reconstitution after alpha-beta-depleted transplantation in children. Unique molecular identifiers were used to barcode this TCRbeta library. MiXCR was run by TCRdb on the PCR reads, yielding one entry per CDR3 protein. Of 450,000 to 600,000 distinct CDR3 sequences in the sample, about 30% were seen once. This sample comprised PBMCs from the stem cell graft donor, obtained from the stem cell graft. These receptor sequences come from a human donor who donated a stem cell graft to a child with aplastic anemia.

This chain links TRBV18 with TRBJ2-1, with D perhaps being TRBD1 or TRBD2 (5 bases each). The germline V gene has CDR1 KGHSH and CDR2 LQKENI. Deletions cut 0 bases from V and 7 bases from J, with 10 bases between. This CDR3 contains 14 residues. The DNA of the CDR3 is TGTGCCAGCTCACCACCGGGACGGGCGAATGAGCAGTTCTTC. This codes for CASSPPGRANEQFF. The full variable domain, completed using reference TRBV18 and TRBJ2-1, is NAGVMQNPRHLVRRRGQEARLRCSPMKGHSHVYWYRQLPEEGLKFMVYLQKENIIDESGMPKERFSAEFPKEGPSILRIQQVVRGDSAAYFCASSPPGRANEQFFGPGTRLTVL.

V gene TRBV25-1 combines with J gene TRBJ1-1, with D possibly matching TRBD1 (6 bases). This CDR3 contains 11 residues. Germline CDR1 is MGHDK and CDR2 is SYGVNS. Trimming removed 3 bases from V and 10 bases from J, with 9 bases in between. CDR3 nucleotide sequence: TGTGCCAGCAGTGACAGGGGAACAGCTTTCTTT. This gives the protein CASSDRGTAFF.

The genes are TRBV29-1 and TRBJ2-2, with 7 bases lining up with TRBD2. CDR3 length: 15 amino acids. V lost 6 bases, J lost 1 base, and 8 bases stayed unmatched. Looked up from germline, CDR1 is SQVTM and CDR2 is ANQGSEA. CDR3 region: CSVVQRDRNTGELFF. DNA of the CDR3: TGCAGCGTGGTACAGCGGGATAGGAACACCGGGGAGCTGTTTTTT.

This clonotype was counted at least ten times. V usage is TRBV29-1 and J usage is TRBJ1-4; D gene unclear. Germline values: CDR1 SQVTM, CDR2 ANQGSEA. There are 8 residues in the CDR3. V was clipped by 7 bases and J by 10 bases, with 4 bases between them. CDR3 DNA sequence: TGCAGCGAGAGAAAACTGTTTTTT. This translates into CSERKLFF.

This clonotype was detected only a few times. The genes are TRBV20-1 and TRBJ2-7, with D hard to call. Trimming cost V 0 bases and J 2 bases, with 8 bases left between them. The CDR3 is 13 residues long. Germline CDR1 reads DFQATT; CDR2 reads SNEGSKA (reference sequence). Written as DNA, the CDR3 is TGCAGTGCTAGAGAGGCCGGCGCCTACGAGCAGTACTTC. This translates into CSAREAGAYEQYF.

The rearrangement links TRBV5-5 to TRBJ1-5, with 8 bases that match TRBD1. The length of the CDR3 is 15 residues. Germline CDR1 SGHKS, CDR2 YYEKEE (reference sequence). V lost 4 bases to trimming and J lost 6 bases; unmatched junction nucleotides: 9. The CDR3 nucleotides read TGTGCCAGCAGCACCAGGACAGGGTTAAGTCAGCCCCAGCATTTT. Its translation: CASSTRTGLSQPQHF.

The rearrangement links TRBV10-3 to TRBJ2-1; 8 bases fit TRBD2. V was clipped by 6 bases and J by 8 bases; unmatched bases: 12. The CDR3 has 15 residues. Germline CDR1 ENHRY, CDR2 SYGVKD. CDR3 sequence reads: CAISAGALAVDEQFF. CDR3 nucleotides: TGTGCCATCAGCGCCGGTGCACTAGCGGTCGATGAGCAGTTCTTC.

The V call is TRBV24-1, the J call TRBJ2-1; 8 positions match TRBD2. CDR1 and CDR2 from the germline V gene are KGHDR and SFDVKD. The CDR3 has 15 residues. J gave up 0 bases and V 4 bases, and 1 base lay outside the gene matches. The CDR3 is CATSEGTSSYNEQFF. The CDR3, as DNA: TGTGCCACCAGTGAAGGGACTAGCTCCTACAATGAGCAGTTCTTC.

The chain employs TRBV7-9 and TRBJ1-2; the D is unclear. This CDR3 contains 14 residues. The germline V gene has CDR1 SEHNR and CDR2 FQNEAQ (reference sequence). V lost 5 bases, J lost 4 bases, and 14 bases lay in between. The CDR3 loop is CASSRLSESYGYTF. In DNA form, the CDR3 reads TGTGCCAGCAGCCGCTTATCAGAGTCCTATGGCTACACCTTC.

The chain carries TRBV18 and TRBJ1-1; 10 bases map to TRBD1. The CDR3 length is 16 residues. With V trimmed by 3 bases and J by 3 bases, 7 bases remained unmatched. Germline V gives CDR1 KGHSH, CDR2 LQKENI. CDR3 in amino acids: CASSPVTGGTHTEAFF. CDR3 nucleotide sequence: TGTGCCAGCTCACCCGTGACAGGGGGCACCCACACTGAAGCTTTCTTT.

The V call is TRBV12-3 or TRBV12-4, the J call TRBJ1-2; D gene unclear. V lost 2 bases and J 5 bases, leaving 15 bases between the germline ends. The CDR3 is 15 amino acids. Here the CDR3 DNA reads TGTGCCAGCAGTTTACTCCAGTCAGCCGGGTATGGCTACACCTTC. Its translation: CASSLLQSAGYGYTF.

The genes are TRBV6-1 and TRBJ2-5; 12 bases match TRBD2. Germline V gives CDR1 MNHNS, CDR2 SASEGT. This CDR3 comprises 15 residues. The CDR3 coding sequence is TGTGCAACTCGTCAGACTAGCGGGAGCTGGGAGACCCAGTACTTC. Residues: CATRQTSGSWETQYF.

This clonotype showed up just a few times. The V gene is TRBV5-8, the J gene TRBJ2-1, with TRBD1 matching over 7 bases. Germline CDR1 is SGHTS and CDR2 is YDEGEE. V lost 3 bases to trimming and J lost 3 bases; unmatched junction nucleotides: 6. The CDR3 runs 15 residues. The CDR3 loop is CASSSDRVLYNEQFF. CDR3 DNA: TGTGCCAGCAGCTCAGACAGGGTGCTCTACAATGAGCAGTTCTTC.

V usage is TRBV5-1 and J usage is TRBJ2-5; D is ambiguous. CDR3 length: 12 amino acids. V dropped 0 bases and J dropped 5 bases, with 5 bases sitting between them. Germline-derived CDR1 and CDR2 are SGHRS and YFSETQ. The CDR3 sequence is CASSLDDETQYF. The CDR3 DNA reads TGCGCCAGCAGCTTGGATGACGAGACCCAGTACTTC.

The chain carries TRBV24-1 and TRBJ2-3; 7 nucleotides line up with TRBD1. The CDR3 consists of 15 residues. Germline V CDR1 and CDR2: KGHDR, SFDVKD. V lost 3 bases and J lost 3; bases outside the gene matches: 5. The CDR3 region is CATSDPTGRTDTQYF. The CDR3, as DNA: TGTGCCACCAGTGATCCGACAGGGCGGACAGATACGCAGTATTTT.

This clonotype was found a few times. The V call is TRBV6-1, the J call TRBJ2-5; D perhaps matches TRBD2 (6 bases). V lost 5 bases, J lost 3 bases, and 16 bases lay in between. CDR1 MNHNS and CDR2 SASEGT come from the germline V gene. This CDR3 has 15 amino acids. The CDR3 DNA reads TGTGCCAGCAGTCCGGGAGATCCCCCCGAAGAGACCCAGTACTTC. This encodes CASSPGDPPEETQYF.

This clonotype was counted between two and nine times. The chain links TRBV20-1 to TRBJ1-1; TRBD1 is a possible D gene (5 bases). Trimming removed 5 bases from V and 2 bases from J, with 12 bases in between. Germline CDR1 reads DFQATT; CDR2 reads SNEGSKA (reference sequence). The CDR3 has 13 residues. CDR3 amino acids: CSALNRGNTEAFF. CDR3 DNA: TGCAGTGCTTTAAACCGGGGCAACACTGAAGCTTTCTTT.

The chain employs TRBV20-1 and TRBJ2-3; 9 nucleotides match TRBD2. The CDR3 contains 14 residues. The ends lost 3 bases at V and 0 bases at J; junction bases unmatched: 1. Germline loops: CDR1 DFQATT, CDR2 SNEGSKA (reference sequence). The CDR3, as DNA: TGCAGTGCTAGTGCGGGGGGGAGCACAGATACGCAGTATTTT. The encoded protein is CSASAGGSTDTQYF.

In this sample, this clonotype turned up a few times. The genes are TRBV5-1 and TRBJ2-1, with D tentatively TRBD1 (5 bases). Trimming cost V 2 bases and J 8 bases, with 14 bases left between them. The CDR3 extends over 14 amino acids. CDR1 SGHRS and CDR2 YFSETQ come from the germline V gene. The CDR3 spells CASSLQVELDEQFF. CDR3 bases: TGCGCCAGCAGCTTACAGGTTGAGTTGGATGAGCAGTTCTTC.

This clonotype was counted a few times. The gene calls are TRBV20-1 and TRBJ1-3; weak D call: TRBD1 (6 bases). The V and J ends lost 3 bases and 4 bases respectively, with 16 bases between them. Germline CDR1 reads DFQATT; CDR2 reads SNEGSKA (reference sequence). CDR3 length: 15 amino acids. CDR3 sequence (DNA): TGCAGTGCTAGGGAGGGGGGAAGGTCCGGAAACACCATATATTTT. Its protein is CSAREGGRSGNTIYF.

J is TRBJ1-5 and V is TRBV6-2 or TRBV6-3, with D perhaps TRBD1 (6 bases). V dropped 7 bases and J dropped 6 bases, with 16 bases sitting between them. CDR1 MNHEY and CDR2 SVGEGT come from the germline V gene. The CDR3 sequence is 14 residues long. CDR3 sequence (DNA): TGTGCCAGCACCGAACAGGGTTCAAGTCAGCCCCAGCATTTT. This sequence encodes CASTEQGSSQPQHF.

The chain recombines TRBV28 with TRBJ2-6, with 8 bases identical to TRBD2. The V and J ends lost 4 bases and 8 bases, in that order; junction bases with no gene match: 4. There are 14 residues in the CDR3. The germline V gene encodes CDR1 MDHEN and CDR2 SYDVKM. The CDR3 spells CASSSTGGTNVLTF. The CDR3 region has the DNA TGTGCCAGCAGTTCGACGGGAGGGACCAACGTCCTGACTTTC.

The chain couples TRBV20-1 to TRBJ1-1; D is ambiguous. Germline values: CDR1 DFQATT, CDR2 SNEGSKA (reference sequence). The CDR3 is 15 residues long. V was pared by 2 bases and J by 0 bases, with 13 bases between. In DNA form, the CDR3 reads TGCAGTGCTAGAAGGTTGCACGTTGTGAACACTGAAGCTTTCTTT. Protein: CSARRLHVVNTEAFF.

The rearrangement uses TRBV27 and TRBJ1-5; possibly TRBD1 for D (5 bases). Per germline, CDR1 MNHEY and CDR2 SMNVEV (reference sequence). The CDR3 runs 17 residues. Trimming took off 5 bases at V and 0 bases at J, with 17 bases between the two ends. The CDR3 here is CASSPRGESLSNQPQHF. The CDR3 DNA reads as TGTGCCAGCAGTCCCCGAGGGGAGAGCCTTAGCAATCAGCCCCAGCATTTT.

CDR3 bases: TGCAGTGCGAGTCTACGGAACACTGAAGCTTTCTTT. Its translation: CSASLRNTEAFF. The rearrangement links TRBV20-1 to TRBJ1-1; D is unclear. Trimming stripped 6 bases from V and 1 base from J, with 9 bases between. This CDR3 is 12 amino acids long. Germline CDR1 is DFQATT and CDR2 is SNEGSKA (reference sequence).

The chain carries TRBV20-1 and TRBJ2-7; 8 bases are shared with TRBD1. This CDR3 has 14 residues. The germline V gene has CDR1 DFQATT and CDR2 SNEGSKA (reference sequence). V lost 6 bases and J lost 5; bases outside the gene matches: 12. The CDR3 region has the DNA TGCAGTGCCCTTGTTCCGGACAGGGTCGACGAGCAGTACTTC. It translates to CSALVPDRVDEQYF.

This clonotype was seen only a few times. The chain uses TRBV7-2 and TRBJ2-1, with 8 bases matching TRBD1. The CDR3 spans 15 residues. In germline, CDR1 is SGHTA, CDR2 FQGNSA. Trimming took 3 bases from V and 8 from J; bases not matched to a gene: 9. The CDR3 DNA follows: TGTGCCAGCAGCTTCCAACAGGGGGGAGTCGATGAGCAGTTCTTC. It encodes CASSFQQGGVDEQFF.

This clonotype was observed a handful of times. The DNA of the CDR3 is TGTGCCAGCAGTTACTCCGAGTTAGCGGAGTCCTACAATGAGCAGTTCTTC. This translates into CASSYSELAESYNEQFF. The chain uses TRBV6-5 and TRBJ2-1; tentatively, D is TRBD2 (6 bases). V was shortened by 0 bases and J by 1 base, with 13 bases between the two germline ends. This CDR3 spans 17 amino acids. Germline CDR1 and CDR2: MNHEY and SVGAGI.

The chain recombines TRBV10-3 with TRBJ2-1; 13 bases fit TRBD2. The CDR3 spans 16 residues. Per the germline V gene, CDR1 is ENHRY and CDR2 is SYGVKD. Losses at the gene ends were 8 bases for V and 5 bases for J; bases not matched to a gene: 9. CDR3 nucleotide sequence: TGTGCCATCTGTACTGGGACTAGCGGGGTTAACAATGAGCAGTTCTTC. It is translated as CAICTGTSGVNNEQFF.